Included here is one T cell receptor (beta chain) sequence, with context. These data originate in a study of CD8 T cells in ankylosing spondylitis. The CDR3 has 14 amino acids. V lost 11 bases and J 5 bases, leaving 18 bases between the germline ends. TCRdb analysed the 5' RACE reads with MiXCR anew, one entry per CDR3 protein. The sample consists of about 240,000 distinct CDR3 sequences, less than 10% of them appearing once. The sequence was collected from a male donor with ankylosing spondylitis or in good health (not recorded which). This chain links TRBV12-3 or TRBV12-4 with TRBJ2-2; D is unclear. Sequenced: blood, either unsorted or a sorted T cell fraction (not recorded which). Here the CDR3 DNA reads TGTGCCGCCCGGAGCGTCTCAAGGACCGGGGAGCTGTTTTTT. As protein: CAARSVSRTGELFF.